Each of the 13 T cell receptor beta chains below was sequenced from the same sample in a study of T cell responses to AZD1222 COVID-19 vaccine. TCRdb's copy holds only in-frame clones and misses some; the assay was immunoSEQ multiplex PCR. The repertoire holds 110,000 or so clones, with 80% to 90% as singletons. The sample in question was peripheral blood, obtained 28 days after the second AZD1222 dose. The receptor set was obtained from an adult who received the AZD1222 COVID-19 vaccine.

The gene calls are TRBV7-2 and TRBJ1-5; D may be TRBD1 (5 bases). Deletions cut 5 bases from V and 8 bases from J, with 16 bases between. The CDR3 consists of 14 residues. Per germline, CDR1 SGHTA and CDR2 FQGNSA. For the CDR3, the DNA is TGTGCCAGCAGCCGGCAGGGCGGGGCGGAGCCCCAGCATTTT. It translates to CASSRQGGAEPQHF.

The chain couples TRBV10-2 to TRBJ1-2, with 7 bases lining up with TRBD1. V trimming: 5 bases; J trimming: 9 bases; junction bases outside the gene matches: 9. Germline V gene sequence: CDR1 WSHSY, CDR2 SAAADI. The CDR3 consists of 13 residues. The CDR3 DNA is TGCGCCAGCAGTTCCGGGACAGAGGGTCGCTACACCTTC. Its protein product is CASSSGTEGRYTF.

The chain couples TRBV5-1 to TRBJ1-3; D gene unclear. Trimming stripped 1 base from V and 0 bases from J, with 8 bases between. This CDR3 region has 15 residues. Per the germline V gene, CDR1 is SGHRS and CDR2 is YFSETQ. CDR3 sequence reads: CASSLSAISGNTIYF. DNA of the CDR3: TGCGCCAGCAGCTTGTCTGCGATCTCTGGAAACACCATATATTTT.

The rearrangement uses TRBV19 and TRBJ2-3; a possible D gene is TRBD2 (7 bases). The germline V gene has CDR1 LNHDA and CDR2 SQIVND (reference sequence). The CDR3 extends over 13 amino acids. Trimming removed 7 bases at V and 8 bases at J, with 16 bases between. CDR3 bases: TGTGCCAGTATGGGGGGGGGCGGAGGTACGCAGTATTTT. Its translation is CASMGGGGGTQYF.

V gene TRBV18 combines with J gene TRBJ2-3, with 7 bases fitting TRBD1. V was pared by 2 bases and J by 4 bases, with 9 bases of the junction left unmatched. Looked up from germline, CDR1 is KGHSH and CDR2 is LQKENI. The CDR3 loop spans 16 amino acids. DNA of the CDR3: TGTGCCAGCTCACCAAGACAGGGTCTAGCCCCAGATACGCAGTATTTT. It codes for CASSPRQGLAPDTQYF.

This chain's CDR3 is CASSGLGQGEDEQYF. In DNA form, the CDR3 reads TGTGCCAGCTCAGGCCTGGGACAGGGGGAGGACGAGCAGTACTTC. The chain is built from TRBV18 and TRBJ2-7, with TRBD1 matching over 11 bases. This CDR3 region has 15 residues. V was pared by 5 bases and J by 5 bases, with 8 bases of the junction left unmatched. Per germline, CDR1 KGHSH and CDR2 LQKENI.

This chain joins TRBV15 and TRBJ1-6, with a tentative D call TRBD1 (5 bases). V was pared by 0 bases and J by 8 bases, with 17 bases between. The CDR3 is 17 residues long. The germline gives CDR1 LNHNV, CDR2 YYDKDF (reference sequence). The CDR3 loop reads CATSRDFGVRGDSPLHF. In nucleotides, the CDR3 is TGTGCCACCAGCAGAGATTTCGGCGTAAGGGGCGATTCACCCCTCCACTTT. The whole variable domain, remainder taken from reference TRBV15 and TRBJ1-6, is DAMVIQNPRYQVTQFGKPVTLSCSQTLNHNVMYWYQQKSSQAPKLLFHYYDKDFNNEADTPDNFQSRRPNTSFCFLDIRSPGLGDTAMYLCATSRDFGVRGDSPLHFGNGTRLTVT.

The CDR3 DNA follows: TGTGCCAGCAGTAACCCGCTGGGAATCTCGGACGAGCAGTACTTC. Its protein is CASSNPLGISDEQYF. This chain connects TRBV28 to TRBJ2-7; D unresolved. Germline V gene sequence: CDR1 MDHEN, CDR2 SYDVKM. The V and J ends lost 5 bases and 5 bases respectively, with 19 bases between them. The length of the CDR3 is 15 residues. Variable domain in full (rest from reference TRBV28 and TRBJ2-7): DVKVTQSSRYLVKRTGEKVFLECVQDMDHENMFWYRQDPGLGLRLIYFSYDVKMKEKGDIPEGYSVSREKKERFSLILESASTNQTSMYLCASSNPLGISDEQYFGPGTRLTVT.

The chain couples TRBV19 to TRBJ1-5; unclear D gene. CDR3 length: 15 amino acids. V lost 9 bases, J lost 7 bases, and 22 bases lay in between. From germline, CDR1 is LNHDA and CDR2 SQIVND (reference sequence). The CDR3 loop is CASANSKQLKQPQHF. In nucleotides, the CDR3 is TGTGCCAGCGCGAACTCTAAACAATTAAAGCAGCCCCAGCATTTT.

The chain carries TRBV30 and TRBJ2-2, with 7 bases aligning to TRBD2. Trimming took 2 bases from V and 3 from J; bases not matched to a gene: 6. Germline V gives CDR1 GTSNPN, CDR2 SVGIG (reference sequence). The CDR3 loop spans 15 amino acids. In DNA form, the CDR3 reads TGTGCCTGGAGTCCCCTGGGGAGGGACACCGGGGAGCTGTTTTTT. Amino acids: CAWSPLGRDTGELFF.

The chain uses TRBV7-9 and TRBJ1-6, with D possibly matching TRBD1 (5 bases). The CDR3 contains 20 residues. Germline V gene data show CDR1 as SEHNR and CDR2 as FQNEAQ (reference sequence). Trimming left V 5 bases short and J 7 bases short, with 30 bases between. DNA of the CDR3: TGTGCCAGCAGCATAACTCAGGGTCTGGGATCTTTCTCCCGAAATTCACCCCTCCACTTT. Amino acids: CASSITQGLGSFSRNSPLHF.

The chain recombines TRBV7-8 with TRBJ1-1; D unclear. Trimming pared 5 bases from V and 4 bases from J, leaving 5 bases between. CDR1 and CDR2 (germline): SGHVS, FQNEAQ. This CDR3 has 11 amino acids. In nucleotides, the CDR3 is TGTGCCAGCAGCCGCATCACTGAAGCTTTCTTT. As protein: CASSRITEAFF.

CDR3 sequence reads: CASSNPGGTNYGYTF. DNA for the CDR3: TGTGCCAGTAGTAACCCAGGGGGAACTAACTATGGCTACACCTTC. The chain recombines TRBV19 with TRBJ1-2; 7 bases line up with TRBD1. The J segment lost 0 bases and the V segment lost 4 bases, leaving 5 bases of the junction unmatched. Per the germline V gene, CDR1 is LNHDA and CDR2 is SQIVND (reference sequence). This CDR3 contains 15 residues.